This T cell receptor beta chain was captured by sequencing in a study of blood T cells in healthy people across ages (dated by TCRdb to the mid-2010s). Describing the broader study: In model experiments, roughly one uniquely barcoded TCR beta cDNA molecule per two T cells was captured by template switching. The study measured age-related changes in TCR beta repertoire diversity using deep sequencing normalized with unique cDNA molecular identifiers. The donors were divided into four age groups: young (average approximately 16 years), middle-aged (around 37), aged (about 62) and long-lived (roughly 88). To avoid experimental bias, donors of different ages were randomly spread across the sequencing lanes. The study analyzed two additional independent replicas of 1 million unique cDNA reads from the same blood draw for two donors, one aged 18 to 30 and one aged 80 or older.

What the research found in general, with its limitations: Because profiling used bulk unsorted PBMCs, naive and antigen-experienced compartments could not be compared conclusively. Estimates of total diversity based on one million sequenced T cells were considered lower bounds and underestimates. There was a strong correlation between observed TCR beta diversity and the percentage of naive T cells measured by flow cytometry. Observed TCR beta diversity per million T cells fell roughly linearly with age, and a significant reduction was already apparent by age around 40. Because donor CMV infection status was unknown, age-related changes in expanded clonotypes were potentially confounded. Compared with the aged group, the long-lived group had more naive CD4+ T cells, fewer expanded clones and increased TCR diversity, a pattern suggesting age selection.

The sample holds a few counts of this clonotype. What antigen it recognizes has not been identified. Nothing much larger sits one base from this clone, and base qualities are not available. Taken from cysteine to phenylalanine, the CDR3 has 15 residues. Just CDR3 DNA is preserved here, 45 bases in frame from base 1. According to the germline V gene, CDR1 reads MGHRA and CDR2 reads YSYEKL. Trimming removed 4 bases from V and 6 bases from J; the gene matches leave 6 bases unexplained. Systemically healthy Caucasian individuals from Russia, around 39 in total and aged roughly 6 to 95 years, were included as donors. Each donor gave roughly 9.5 milliliters of peripheral blood, collected into EDTA-treated Vacutainer tubes. Ficoll-Paque density-gradient centrifugation was used to isolate PBMCs, with at least 7 million obtained per sample. Total RNA, at least 5.5 micrograms per sample, was extracted from PBMCs with Trizol reagent. Naive CD45RAhigh/CD27high T cell percentages were measured by flow cytometry on a PBMC aliquot from every donor.

Library method: 5' RACE. The sequencing machine was an Illumina HiSeq 2500. A second PCR of 7 to 11 cycles was performed with a sample-barcoded 5' primer and a J-beta primer mix. A unique molecular identifier was introduced onto each TCR beta cDNA molecule by a template-switch 5' adaptor carrying 12 random nucleotides. At least 2.5 million CDR3-containing paired-end reads were obtained from each sample. First-strand cDNA was synthesized from all RNA with the Mint cDNA synthesis kit, primed by a TRBC-specific oligonucleotide. Following uracil-DNA glycosylase treatment, a first 18-cycle PCR with universal primers M1SS and BC2_uni_R was performed on all cDNA. On the authors' methods: Each sample was normalized by randomly selecting 1 million high-quality reads, each carrying a distinct molecular identifier. Reads with shared molecular identifiers were discarded instead of being binned into consensus sequences. MiTCR, set to a Q25 quality threshold and the strictest error-elimination algorithm, was used for CDR3 identification, clonotype clustering and error correction. A nonparametric unseen species model with Euler transformation was used to estimate lower-bound total TCR beta diversity. The public reads were quality trimmed at Q25 with fastp and then assembled into clones with MiXCR by TCRdb, keeping productive beta chains. Rows are unified per CDR3 protein, each entry keeping the most common DNA and genes. TCRdb, not the original authors, processed these V and J calls. The sample table contains about 2 million distinct CDR3 sequences; only one count was recorded for roughly 52% of them. The ten largest clones take up 2.1% of the sample.

This receptor was obtained from a woman aged 40 to 55 in good health. In this chain, TRBV4-1 is recombined with TRBJ1-5; 10 middle bases align to TRBD1. Sequenced input: blood. This receptor carries the CDR3 CASSLDRGHGQPQHF. The bases are TGCGCCAGCAGCCTCGACAGGGGGCACGGTCAGCCCCAGCATTTT.